This T cell receptor (beta chain) was sequenced for a study of blood T cell repertoires in COVID-19. At the level of the study: Sources were T cells, B-cell-depleted T cells, or PBMCs; the material itself was cDNA or gDNA.

The germline gives CDR1 SGHRS, CDR2 YFSETQ. The V end lost 3 bases, the J end lost 1 base, and 13 bases lay between the germline ends. This CDR3 is built from 15 residues. Generated by immunoSEQ multiplex PCR, the TCRdb table keeps only in-frame clones and is missing some. The sample yields roughly 300,000 clones, over 75% seen once. Across fewer than 25 US areas, participants ranged in age from about 18 to 100 years. Each participant's cohort was designated according to participant-reported clinical history. What was sequenced was PBMCs or T cells enriched from blood (not recorded which). The rearrangement links TRBV5-1 to TRBJ1-1; D remains ambiguous. The TCR sequence derives from a woman in her twenties or thirties who had recovered from COVID-19. CDR3 coding DNA: TGCGCCAGCAGCTCTTACCAGGTGGGGAACACTGAAGCTTTCTTT. This codes for CASSSYQVGNTEAFF.